This T cell receptor beta chain stems from a study of blood T cell repertoires in COVID-19 (dated by TCRdb to 2018 to 2021). General notes on the study: Collaborator samples came from the United States, Italy and Spain and covered acute and convalescent phases of COVID-19. The material from the prospective study consisted of cDNA or gDNA derived from T cells, B-cell-depleted T cells, or PBMCs. The dataset comprised deeply sampled blood TCRbeta repertoires from subjects exposed to, actively infected with, or recovered from COVID-19. The repertoires were made available in a free public database intended to serve as a resource for research on the immune response to SARS-CoV-2. The samples were drawn from two sources: the first 160 participants of the ongoing ImmuneRACE study, and 1,000 to 1,500 subjects contributed by 6 global collaborators. The sample metadata nearly always contained a de-identified subject ID, COVID-19 status, age in years and sex. Where available, HLA class I and class II types were taken from metadata supplied by the sample provider and were not determined by assay-based typing. Study-wide conclusions, independent of this receptor: The quantity of clinical and demographic metadata differed by source and by participant and was supplied without curation.

TCRbeta CDR3 regions were amplified from genomic DNA using the immunoSEQ Assay, a bias-controlled multiplex PCR. The original methods were these. Nucleated cell counts per sample were estimated from amplification of reference gene primers within the assay. Sequence reads were collapsed and filtered to measure the absolute abundance of every unique TCRbeta CDR3 rearrangement. For each sample, productive Simpson clonality was calculated as the square root of Simpson's diversity index over productive rearrangements. Held by TCRdb, this immuneACCESS table contains in-frame sequences only and omits some clones. Under half of the omission traces to an unresolved V gene where checked; the cause of the rest is unknown. V, J and clone size reflect that table, while D and trimming were determined from the DNA. This sample comprises about 200,000 clones, about four fifths of them detected only once. The top ten constitute around 7.5% of the sample.

Participants in the prospective study were aged roughly 18 to 90 years, lived in 20 to 25 United States geographic areas, and enrolled through a virtual design. To assign participants to cohorts, the prospective study relied on clinical history that participants themselves reported in a screening survey and a study questionnaire. Recovered participants in ImmuneRACE Cohort 3 were defined by two consecutive negative NP/OP PCR tests, clearance by a healthcare professional, or resolution of symptoms. In the prospective study, whole blood, serum and a nasopharyngeal or oropharyngeal swab were collected from each participant by mobile phlebotomists. Prospective study participants could optionally give additional blood draws and questionnaires over an approximately 2-month period. Before DNA extraction, prospective study blood samples were shipped either frozen or at room temperature. V is cut back by 10 bases and J by 8 bases, with 9 bases in the junction unmatched. CDR1 and CDR2, per the germline V gene, are KGHDR and SFDVKD. There are 12 amino acids in the CDR3, from cysteine to phenylalanine inclusive. This entry keeps only the CDR3 DNA: 36 bases, framed from base 1.

Of note for this clone: Its cognate antigen has yet to be identified. Qualities for individual bases were not recorded, and no much larger clone is one base off.

The clonotype comes from a man between 40 and 49 years old who had recovered from COVID-19. The chain uses TRBV24-1 and TRBJ1-2, with 7 bases aligning to TRBD1. Sequenced material: PBMCs or T cells enriched from blood (not recorded which). The CDR3 region has the sequence CATSGTVDGYTF. The DNA sequence is as follows: TGTGCCACTAGCGGGACAGTCGACGGCTACACCTTC.